These 20 T cell receptor beta chains share one sample of origin, sequenced in a study of regulatory T cells in long-lasting Graves disease. iRepertoire HTBI primers and Arm-PCR of CDR3 regions built TCR beta libraries. In TCRdb, the multiplex PCR reads were re-called with MiXCR into one record per CDR3 protein. The sample has around 500,000 distinct CDR3 sequences; roughly 16% are singletons. The time point is: newly diagnosed GD, antithyroid drugs for less than 3 months. The TCR library was prepared using RNA isolated from PBMCs. The sample was also linked to a second study, of T cells in Graves' hyperthyroidism and ophthalmopathy.

This specimen consisted of peripheral blood mononuclear cells (PBMCs), obtained at new diagnosis, from a patient treated with antithyroid drugs. The source is a woman aged 35 to 59 with Graves disease.

This clonotype occurred a few times. The CDR3 bases are TGTGCCAGCAGCTTGGTTCTGCGGGGGGGTGGAGATACGCAGTATTTT. Its protein product is CASSLVLRGGGDTQYF. The chain carries TRBV5-8 and TRBJ2-3, with 9 bases identical to TRBD2. Germline loops: CDR1 SGHTS, CDR2 YDEGEE. V gave up 0 bases and J gave up 5 bases; unmatched junction bases: 7. This CDR3 has 16 residues.

This chain uses TRBV19 with TRBJ2-5, with D perhaps being TRBD1 or TRBD2 (5 bases each). The CDR3 extends over 11 amino acids. V lost 6 bases, J lost 9 bases, and 11 bases lay in between. CDR1 and CDR2 (germline): LNHDA, SQIVND (reference sequence). The CDR3 coding sequence is TGTGCCAGTAGCCAGGGAGCTGCCCAGTACTTC. The encoded protein is CASSQGAAQYF.

This clonotype appeared many times. The rearrangement links TRBV19 to TRBJ1-5, with D possibly being TRBD1 (5 bases). Germline V gene lookup returns CDR1 LNHDA and CDR2 SQIVND (reference sequence). There are 14 residues in the CDR3. Trimming took 3 bases from V and 7 from J, leaving 13 bases between them. This chain's CDR3 is CASSMLSRDQPQHF. CDR3 nucleotides: TGTGCCAGTAGTATGTTATCGAGGGACCAGCCCCAGCATTTT.

The rearrangement uses TRBV4-1 and TRBJ2-2; D unresolved. The germline CDR1 and CDR2 sequences are MGHRA and YSYEKL. Between the trimmed V and J ends, which lost 2 bases and 0 bases, there was a span of 7 bases. The CDR3 has 15 residues. Written as DNA, the CDR3 is TGCGCCAGCAGCCAATACCGCGCGAACACCGGGGAGCTGTTTTTT. Translated: CASSQYRANTGELFF.

The rearrangement links TRBV28 to TRBJ1-1; D ambiguous. This CDR3 region has 14 residues. The germline V and J ends were trimmed by 6 bases and 0 bases, with 11 bases remaining between them. Per the germline V gene, CDR1 is MDHEN and CDR2 is SYDVKM. The DNA for the CDR3 is TGTGCCAGCAGGGATTACAGAGTGAACACTGAAGCTTTCTTT. Protein product: CASRDYRVNTEAFF.

This clonotype was observed at least ten times. This chain connects TRBV11-2 to TRBJ2-1; 8 nucleotides agree with TRBD2. The length of the CDR3 is 16 residues. Looked up from germline, CDR1 is SGHAT and CDR2 is FQNNGV. J lost 7 bases, V lost 5 bases, and 13 bases had no gene match. The CDR3: CASSPGGGGGTNEQFF. In DNA, the CDR3 is TGTGCCAGCAGCCCGGGTGGAGGCGGGGGGACTAATGAGCAGTTCTTC.

The chain combines TRBV2 with TRBJ2-7, with D perhaps matching TRBD1 (6 bases). CDR1 is SNHLY and CDR2 is FYNNEI in the germline V gene. The V end was cut by 7 bases, the J end by 1 base, with 14 bases between. This CDR3 has 14 residues. The CDR3 bases are TGTGCCAGCAACTCGTTGACAGGTTCCTACGAGCAGTACTTC. Translating gives CASNSLTGSYEQYF. Filled out from reference TRBV2 and TRBJ2-7, the complete variable domain reads EPEVTQTPSHQVTQMGQEVILRCVPISNHLYFYWYRQILGQKVEFLVSFYNNEISEKSEIFDDQFSVERPDGSNFTLKIRSTKLEDSAMYFCASNSLTGSYEQYFGPGTRLTVT.

This clonotype occurred many times. This sequence joins TRBV30 and TRBJ2-3; the D is unclear. Trimming shortened V by 0 bases and J by 4 bases, and 2 bases separated the two germline ends. CDR3 length equals 11 residues. Germline-derived CDR1 and CDR2 are GTSNPN and SVGIG (reference sequence). CDR3 coding DNA: TGTGCCTGGAGTGTTTCAGATACGCAGTATTTT. Residues: CAWSVSDTQYF.

Ten or more counts support this clonotype. V is TRBV28 and J is TRBJ1-5; D is unclear. Trimming took 7 bases from V and 1 from J, leaving 8 bases between them. The CDR3 sequence is 13 residues long. Germline values: CDR1 MDHEN, CDR2 SYDVKM. The CDR3 DNA follows: TGTGCCAGCATGGGAGAGAGCAATCAGCCCCAGCATTTT. It translates to CASMGESNQPQHF. The entire variable domain, with the rest obtained from reference TRBV28 and TRBJ1-5, is as follows: DVKVTQSSRYLVKRTGEKVFLECVQDMDHENMFWYRQDPGLGLRLIYFSYDVKMKEKGDIPEGYSVSREKKERFSLILESASTNQTSMYLCASMGESNQPQHFGDGTRLSIL.

This clonotype was seen more than once but under ten times. The rearrangement joins TRBV5-4 to TRBJ2-3; D gene uncertain. From germline, CDR1 is SGHNT and CDR2 YYREEE (reference sequence). This CDR3 is built from 14 residues. V was shortened by 0 bases and J by 2 bases, with 7 bases between the two germline ends. This CDR3 is CASSLALITDTQYF. CDR3 sequence (DNA): TGTGCCAGCAGCTTGGCTCTTATCACAGATACGCAGTATTTT. Together with reference TRBV5-4 and TRBJ2-3, the CDR3 gives the full variable domain: ETGVTQSPTHLIKTRGQQVTLRCSSQSGHNTVSWYQQALGQGPQFIFQYYREEENGRGNFPPRFSGLQFPNYSSELNVNALELDDSALYLCASSLALITDTQYFGPGTRLTVL.

The chain recombines TRBV6-5 with TRBJ1-4; tentatively, D is TRBD1 (5 bases). CDR3 length: 16 residues. Trimming stripped 2 bases from V and 0 bases from J, with 10 bases between. Germline CDR1 and CDR2: MNHEY and SVGAGI. CDR3 DNA: TGTGCCAGCAGTTACGGGTCGGGGGCAACTAATGAAAAACTGTTTTTT. Amino acids: CASSYGSGATNEKLFF.

The chain uses TRBV13 and TRBJ1-2; 10 bases are shared with TRBD1. J gave up 8 bases and V 5 bases, and 8 bases lay outside the gene matches. CDR1 and CDR2 from the germline V gene are PRHDT and FYEKMQ (reference sequence). The CDR3 is made up of 14 amino acids. CDR3 nucleotides: TGTGCCAGCAGCAACTGGGACAGGGGATGGGGCTACACCTTC. Amino acid sequence: CASSNWDRGWGYTF.

This clonotype was observed at least ten times. The V gene is TRBV20-1, the J gene TRBJ2-3, with D maybe TRBD2 (7 bases). This CDR3 comprises 14 residues. Looked up from germline, CDR1 is DFQATT and CDR2 is SNEGSKA (reference sequence). The germline V and J ends were trimmed by 4 bases and 3 bases, with 14 bases remaining between them. The CDR3 DNA follows: TGCAGTGCTATGGGGGGGCGCGGTACAGATACGCAGTATTTT. Protein sequence: CSAMGGRGTDTQYF.

This clonotype was detected many times. A read error may produce the germline difference seen at one junction end. The chain uses TRBV5-1 and TRBJ1-5; the D is unclear. Germline V lookup: CDR1 SGHRS, CDR2 YFSETQ. The CDR3 runs 14 residues. CDR3 in DNA: TGTGCCAGCAGCTTGGACGGGAGCAATCAGCCCCAGCATTTT. Protein product: CASSLDGSNQPQHF.

This clonotype occurred a few times. The J gene is TRBJ1-2, the V gene TRBV12-3 or TRBV12-4, with D hard to call. V lost 8 bases and J lost 2, with 12 bases in between. CDR3 size: 13 residues. The CDR3 DNA reads TGTGCCAGCCTCCGTGGAGGGAACTATGGCTACACCTTC. Translated, it gives CASLRGGNYGYTF.

This clonotype was observed a few times. The chain couples TRBV7-8 to TRBJ2-7; 8 bases match TRBD2. J lost 3 bases, V lost 5 bases, and 9 bases had no gene match. This CDR3 region has 15 residues. CDR1 and CDR2 from the germline V gene are SGHVS and FQNEAQ. CDR3 DNA sequence: TGTGCCAGCAGCATACCGGGACTAGTGGTCTACGAGCAGTACTTC. It translates to CASSIPGLVVYEQYF. Using reference TRBV7-8 and TRBJ2-7 for the parts outside the CDR3, the full variable domain is GAGVSQSPRYKVAKRGQDVALRCDPISGHVSLFWYQQALGQGPEFLTYFQNEAQLDKSGLPSDRFFAERPEGSVSTLKIQRTQQEDSAVYLCASSIPGLVVYEQYFGPGTRLTVT.

This clonotype showed up many times. The rearrangement joins TRBV11-2 to TRBJ2-7; D is uncertain. The germline V gene encodes CDR1 SGHAT and CDR2 FQNNGV. V shed 2 bases and J shed 2 bases, with 7 bases lying between them. The CDR3 is 13 amino acids. CDR3 loop: CASSLTETYEQYF. For the CDR3, the DNA is TGTGCCAGCAGCTTAACGGAGACCTACGAGCAGTACTTC.

This clonotype was counted many times. The CDR3 bases are TGCAGCGTGTCCCCGGGACAGGGTCGGTACGAGCAGTACTTC. Protein product: CSVSPGQGRYEQYF. The chain recombines TRBV29-1 with TRBJ2-7, with TRBD1 matching over 9 bases. Germline V lookup: CDR1 SQVTM, CDR2 ANQGSEA. V lost 6 bases and J lost 4; bases outside the gene matches: 10. The CDR3 runs 14 residues.

This clonotype was picked up many times. The gene calls are TRBV28 and TRBJ2-2, with 9 positions matching TRBD1. Unmatched junction bases numbered 8, after V lost 5 bases and J lost 7 bases. Germline CDR1 MDHEN, CDR2 SYDVKM. The CDR3 is 15 residues long. The CDR3 sequence is CASSLRDRDNGELFF. The CDR3 coding sequence is TGTGCCAGCAGTCTCCGGGACAGGGATAACGGGGAGCTGTTTTTT.

CDR3 sequence reads: CAISYAGYEQYF. CDR3 DNA: TGTGCCATCAGCTATGCGGGCTACGAGCAGTACTTC. This sequence joins TRBV10-3 and TRBJ2-7, with D perhaps TRBD2 (5 bases). CDR1 is ENHRY and CDR2 is SYGVKD in the germline V gene. The CDR3 totals 12 residues. Trimming removed 6 bases at V and 3 bases at J, with 9 bases between.